Sequencing of this T cell receptor (beta chain) was carried out in a study of cytomegalovirus exposure and HLA in healthy donors. With 60 Vbeta and 13 Jbeta primers, the PCR was carried out. Only in-frame clones appear in the TCRdb table, and some are missing; sequencing was by immunoSEQ multiplex PCR. Of 150,000 to 200,000 clones listed, around four fifths were seen once; the top ten hold over 1%. In germline, CDR1 is SGHTA, CDR2 FQGNSA. The CDR3 is made up of 16 amino acids. Trimming pared 1 base from V and 4 bases from J, leaving 14 bases between. The sequence was collected from a woman in her forties or fifties in good health and CMV-seronegative. Material: PBMCs. The rearrangement uses TRBV7-2 and TRBJ1-3; D not certain. CDR3 nucleotide sequence: TGTGCCAGCAGCTTAGAGGTCACGGTGGGCGGAAACACCATATATTTT. This codes for CASSLEVTVGGNTIYF.